The source of this T cell receptor (beta chain) is a study of shared clonotypes between healthy human individuals. Study overall: Three CD4 naive, three CD4 memory, two CD8 naive and one CD8 memory plate were used per donor.

The study's findings and limits: Researchers found naive subsets generally carried larger estimated richness than memory subsets. Represented diversity, genetic and exposure-history alike, was limited by few donors.

The naive CD8 population came from CD45RO-negative cells selected for CCR7, without terminally differentiated effector memory CD45RA+ cells. This clone appeared a few times. Its antigen is still unknown. This CDR3 spans 14 amino acids. Germline loops: CDR1 SNHLY, CDR2 FYNNEI. V was clipped by 4 bases and J by 2 bases, with 12 bases between them. The method was immunoSEQ multiplex PCR; TCRdb's version includes in-frame clones alone and lacks a portion of them. The sample carries under 1 million clones, about 91% recorded once. Sequenced: naive CD8+ T cells sorted from blood. V is TRBV2 and J is TRBJ2-7; the D is unclear. This sequence was found in a man aged 30 to 39 in good health. This chain's CDR3 is CASSAVAAAYEQYF. CDR3 nucleotides: TGTGCCAGCAGTGCCGTAGCAGCAGCCTACGAGCAGTACTTC.